Below are 14 T cell receptor beta chains sequenced from a single sample in a study of T cell responses to AZD1222 COVID-19 vaccine. TCRdb's copy holds only in-frame clones and misses some; the assay was immunoSEQ multiplex PCR. The profile covers more than 80,000 clones, with roughly 85% appearing a single time and about 12% taken by the ten largest. The sequencing used peripheral blood, collected 28 days after the second AZD1222 dose. These receptor sequences come from an adult who received the AZD1222 COVID-19 vaccine.

V is TRBV18 and J is TRBJ1-4, with no clear D. V lost 2 bases to trimming and J lost 6 bases, with 10 bases between them. CDR1 is KGHSH and CDR2 is LQKENI in the germline V gene. The CDR3 sequence is 14 residues long. CDR3 amino acids: CASSPMIGDEKLFF. In DNA form, the CDR3 reads TGTGCCAGCTCACCAATGATCGGGGATGAAAAACTGTTTTTT.

The chain recombines TRBV11-2 with TRBJ1-2; tentatively, D is TRBD1 (5 bases). This CDR3 region has 15 residues. Germline loops: CDR1 SGHAT, CDR2 FQNNGV. V was pared by 4 bases and J by 2 bases, with 14 bases between. The CDR3 protein is CASSSRDRVNYGYTF. The CDR3 DNA reads as TGTGCCAGCAGCTCCCGAGACAGAGTCAACTATGGCTACACCTTC.

The chain links TRBV6-5 to TRBJ1-1; D call uncertain. The V and J ends lost 5 bases and 0 bases respectively, with 13 bases between them. The CDR3 is 15 residues long. CDR1 and CDR2 (germline): MNHEY, SVGAGI. CDR3 region: CASSNDLELNTEAFF. The DNA for the CDR3 is TGTGCCAGCAGTAATGATCTTGAGCTGAACACTGAAGCTTTCTTT.

The chain joins TRBV19 to TRBJ1-2; D gene ambiguous. V shed 3 bases and J shed 0 bases, with 11 bases lying between them. Per germline, CDR1 LNHDA and CDR2 SQIVND (reference sequence). The CDR3 length is 15 residues. CDR3 DNA sequence: TGTGCCAGTAGTATCGGTTTAGTTTCTAACTATGGCTACACCTTC. Residues: CASSIGLVSNYGYTF.

V gene TRBV11-3 combines with J gene TRBJ2-7; no clear D. This CDR3 has 16 residues. V lost 2 bases to trimming and J lost 0 bases, with 14 bases between them. CDR1 SGHNT and CDR2 YENEEA come from the germline V gene. CDR3 nucleotide sequence: TGTGCCAGCAGCTTAATGGGCAGCGCGAGCTCCTACGAGCAGTACTTC. Translating gives CASSLMGSASSYEQYF. The full variable domain, with the rest looked up from reference TRBV11-3 and TRBJ2-7, is EAGVVQSPRYKIIEKKQPVAFWCNPISGHNTLYWYLQNLGQGPELLIRYENEEAVDDSQLPKDRFSAERLKGVDSTLKIQPAELGDSAVYLCASSLMGSASSYEQYFGPGTRLTVT.

CDR3: CASSPPGANYGYTF. Here the CDR3 DNA reads TGTGCCAGCTCACCACCAGGGGCCAACTATGGCTACACCTTC. The chain couples TRBV18 to TRBJ1-2; D may be TRBD1 (5 bases). Germline V gene sequence: CDR1 KGHSH, CDR2 LQKENI. With 0 bases removed from V and 2 bases from J, the gap between germline ends came to 7 bases. This CDR3 contains 14 residues.

The chain carries TRBV19 and TRBJ1-5, with TRBD1 matching over 7 bases. With V trimmed by 3 bases and J by 7 bases, 6 bases remained unmatched. Germline CDR1 LNHDA, CDR2 SQIVND (reference sequence). The CDR3 sequence is 14 residues long. DNA for the CDR3: TGTGCCAGTAGTATCAGAGGGGGCGAGCAGCCCCAGCATTTT. Translation gives CASSIRGGEQPQHF.

V gene TRBV19 combines with J gene TRBJ1-4, with TRBD1 matching over 7 bases. V gave up 4 bases and J gave up 7 bases; unmatched junction bases: 9. Germline V gene data show CDR1 as LNHDA and CDR2 as SQIVND (reference sequence). This CDR3 spans 15 amino acids. CDR3 in DNA: TGTGCCAGTAGTACCCGACAGGGAGGAATTGAAAAACTGTTTTTT. Encoded protein: CASSTRQGGIEKLFF.

This clone has a handful of counts. V gene TRBV5-1 combines with J gene TRBJ2-2, with D perhaps matching TRBD1 or TRBD2 (5 bases each). Trimming took 4 bases from V and 3 from J, leaving 13 bases between them. The CDR3 has 15 amino acids. Germline CDR1 and CDR2: SGHRS and YFSETQ. The CDR3 DNA sequence: TGCGCCAGCAGCCCTGGGGGTACCTACACCGGGGAGCTGTTTTTT. Its translation is CASSPGGTYTGELFF.

Only a few counts were recorded for this clone. CDR3 sequence reads: CASSLATGEAYEQYV. The CDR3 DNA is TGTGCCAGCAGCCTAGCTACAGGGGAAGCCTACGAGCAGTACGTC. The rearrangement links TRBV11-3 to TRBJ2-7; 7 positions agree with TRBD1. Germline-derived CDR1 and CDR2 are SGHNT and YENEEA. The CDR3 is 15 amino acids. V lost 5 bases and J lost 2; bases outside the gene matches: 9.

The chain joins TRBV11-1 to TRBJ2-7; maybe TRBD1 (6 bases). V was trimmed by 5 bases and J by 4 bases, leaving 18 bases between them. The CDR3 is 15 residues long. CDR1 is SGHAT and CDR2 is FQDESV in the germline V gene (reference sequence). The CDR3 nucleotides read TGTGCCAGCAGCCGCGGGTTGGACAGCTCTTACGAGCAGTACTTC. This sequence encodes CASSRGLDSSYEQYF.

The chain uses TRBV18 and TRBJ1-4; perhaps TRBD1 as D (5 bases). Trimming cost V 4 bases and J 7 bases, with 13 bases left between them. Germline V lookup: CDR1 KGHSH, CDR2 LQKENI. The CDR3 totals 14 residues. CDR3 in amino acids: CASSRGVQGEKLFF. DNA of the CDR3: TGTGCCAGCTCACGGGGGGTACAAGGTGAAAAACTGTTTTTT.

This clone was picked up one time. This chain connects TRBV11-2 to TRBJ1-3; D ambiguous. The germline gives CDR1 SGHAT, CDR2 FQNNGV. CDR3 size: 18 residues. Trimming shortened V by 3 bases and J by 0 bases, and 18 bases separated the two germline ends. The DNA of the CDR3 is TGTGCCAGCAGCTTTAGGACCCAACAACTGCGCTCTGGAAACACCATATATTTT. Protein product: CASSFRTQQLRSGNTIYF.

The V and J genes are TRBV6-5 and TRBJ1-2; TRBD1 aligns across 7 bases. The CDR3 covers 15 residues. V gave up 0 bases and J gave up 8 bases; unmatched junction bases: 9. Germline V CDR1 and CDR2: MNHEY, SVGAGI. CDR3 sequence reads: CASSYSRQGPSGYTF. CDR3 bases: TGTGCCAGCAGTTACTCGAGACAGGGACCCTCCGGCTACACCTTC.